This T cell receptor beta chain came from a study of beta chain features in type 1 diabetes (dated by TCRdb to 2016 to 2019). A note on the overall study: Mean age, gender distribution, total cell number and subset yield were not different between patients and healthy donors. A total of about 99,000,000 sorted cells were examined across all samples, and RNA yield correlated strongly with the number of cells per subset. The study compared the TCRB repertoires of sorted circulating CD4+ T cell subsets in recently diagnosed type 1 diabetes patients with those in matched healthy donors. Naive and central memory subsets were obtained from all 30 or so donors, but regulatory and stem cell-like memory subsets were isolated from only 8 patients and roughly eight healthy donors.

A single peripheral blood draw of around 120 mL on average was collected from each donor into heparinised tubes. A BD FACSAria II and a panel including CD45RO, CCR7, CD25, CD127, CD95 and CD27 were used to sort naive, central memory, regulatory and stem cell-like memory CD4+ T cells. Every sorted population had a purity above 95%. PBMCs were separated immediately by Lymphoprep density gradient centrifugation and were stained directly, without being cultured. So that batch effects would be minimized, each experiment stained and sorted samples in pairs, pairing one healthy donor with one patient. According to the germline V gene (reference sequence), CDR1 reads SGHNT and CDR2 reads YYREEE. The CDR3 starts with the cysteine, ends with the phenylalanine, and has 13 residues. Only the CDR3 portion is preserved as DNA: 39 bases, with reading frame beginning at the first base. V is reduced by 4 bases and J by 10 bases, leaving a spacing of 14 bases between them.

Study-wide findings and limitations: PCR may preferentially amplify shorter templates, but because patient and control samples were amplified and corrected together, any resulting skew would affect both groups equally. Sequencing cDNA rather than genomic DNA could over-represent highly expressing activated cells, although activation and CD3 levels did not differ between groups. In all four CD4+ subsets, TCRB CDR3 length was moderately but significantly shorter in type 1 diabetes patients. Naive, central memory and regulatory TCRB repertoires appeared to be more alike among patients than among healthy donors. Only small numbers of individuals were included in the HLA sub-analyses, which left unresolved whether HLA type had any influence on TCRB rearrangement. Patients with type 1 diabetes made fewer insertions and deleted more nucleotides at VDJ recombination sites, implying thymic rearrangement abnormalities.

This clone showed up just a few times. Its target antigen remains unknown. Base quality data are lacking; no much larger clone is found one base away. The entire isolated RNA was reverse transcribed using the High Capacity cDNA Reverse Transcription Kit, and thus expressed TCRB transcripts were sequenced. Deep immunoSEQ sequencing was applied to naive, central memory and regulatory T cell samples, giving an average of about 3.6 million total reads per sample. Sorted cells were lysed in RLT buffer and RNA was extracted with DNase-treated RNeasy Micro or Mini kits, depending on cell number. Each cell subset was processed separately to prevent cross-contamination, with patient and healthy donor samples processed together. TCRB sequences were amplified from cDNA with the immunoSEQ multiplex PCR, producing 87-bp fragments spanning the CDR3 region. The amplicons were sequenced using the Illumina HiSeq platform. In the paper's pipeline: PCR bias was corrected computationally using synthetic template baselines, and reads within Hamming distance 2 were collapsed, with unmergeable singletons discarded. Reads were aligned to IMGT to assign V, D and J genes, CDR3 length, and insertions or deletions at six rearrangement sites. Clonotype counts were normalized to sorted cell number within each subset before computing true diversity and Gini coefficients with the tcR R package. The overlap coefficient, calculated on TCRB nucleotide sequences, was used to measure repertoire sharing. TCRdb's version of the immuneACCESS table is confined to in-frame rearrangements and falls short of the full clone set. An unresolved V gene accounts for under half of the shortfall where checked; the remainder is of unknown origin. V and J calls and clone size follow that table, whereas D and trimming were derived from the DNA. In this sample the table shows around 110,000 clones, 16% of which occur a single time. The biggest ten clones account for around 2.5% of the sample.

The source is a man aged 25 to 45 with type 1 diabetes. Sample: central memory CD4+ T cells from blood. The rearrangement joined TRBV5-4 to TRBJ1-4, with TRBD1 perhaps the D gene, on 5 matching bases. The CDR3 region has the sequence CASSPGSGGKLFF. The nucleotide sequence reads as follows: TGTGCCAGCAGCCCCGGTTCGGGGGGAAAACTGTTTTTT.